The 28 T cell receptor beta chains listed next were all sequenced from one sample in a study of identical twins. TCRdb recomputed calls from the 5' RACE reads with MiXCR, one row per CDR3 protein. This sample has around 1.7 million distinct CDR3 sequences, with roughly 35% found just once. The sample taken for sequencing was cord blood. The origin of the receptors is a newborn girl in good health.

This clonotype has only a few counts. J is TRBJ2-7 and V is TRBV7-9; 10 bases match TRBD2. J gave up 0 bases and V 3 bases, and 5 bases lay outside the gene matches. CDR3 length equals 16 residues. Per germline, CDR1 SEHNR and CDR2 FQNEAQ (reference sequence). The CDR3 DNA reads as TGTGCCAGCAGCTTCAGCGGACTAGCGGTCTCCTACGAGCAGTACTTC. This sequence encodes CASSFSGLAVSYEQYF.

The sample holds a few counts of this clonotype. The V and J genes are TRBV9 and TRBJ2-3, with TRBD1 as a possible D gene (6 bases). The CDR3 is 13 amino acids. Trimming removed 2 bases at V and 7 bases at J, with 11 bases between. From germline, CDR1 is SGDLS and CDR2 YYNGEE. In DNA form, the CDR3 reads TGTGCCAGCAGCGTCCAGGGGACGAATACGCAGTATTTT. Its translation: CASSVQGTNTQYF.

This clonotype has a single count. The V and J genes are TRBV7-9 and TRBJ1-1; 7 positions agree with TRBD1. The trim removed 6 bases at V and 7 bases at J, leaving 11 bases unmatched. CDR1 and CDR2 from the germline V gene are SEHNR and FQNEAQ (reference sequence). CDR3 length: 14 amino acids. CDR3 sequence reads: CASRHRGGDGEAFF. The CDR3 coding sequence is TGTGCCAGCAGACACAGGGGAGGCGACGGTGAAGCTTTCTTT.

The chain uses TRBV9 and TRBJ1-6; tentative D call: TRBD1 (6 bases). There are 15 residues in the CDR3. Trimming left V 5 bases short and J 6 bases short, with 15 bases between. The V gene's germline CDR1 is SGDLS and CDR2 YYNGEE. The CDR3 DNA reads TGTGCCAGCAGTTCCCGGGGGCTGGGTAATTCACCCCTCCACTTT. It is translated as CASSSRGLGNSPLHF.

To note about this clonotype: This may be a read error, as it is one base from a much larger clone. The chain combines TRBV29-1 with TRBJ2-7, with TRBD1 matching over 7 bases. The J segment lost 2 bases and the V segment lost 3 bases, leaving 7 bases of the junction unmatched. The CDR3 runs 14 residues. In germline, CDR1 is SQVTM, CDR2 ANQGSEA. CDR3 in DNA: TGCAGCGTTGAGGGTAGGGGGCCTCCCTACGAGCAGTACTTC. As protein: CSVEGRGPPYEQYF.

As regards this clonotype: A much bigger clone sits one base away, suggesting this may be a read error. V is TRBV28 and J is TRBJ1-2, with D possibly matching TRBD1 (5 bases). CDR1 and CDR2 (germline): MDHEN, SYDVKM. Trimming left V 8 bases short and J 3 bases short, with 19 bases between. The CDR3 extends over 15 amino acids. DNA for the CDR3: TGTGCCAGCCATCGACAGCGCCTCGCTGACTATGGCTACACCTTC. Amino acid sequence: CASHRQRLADYGYTF.

This rearrangement joins TRBV28 to TRBJ1-1; no reliable D call. Germline V lookup: CDR1 MDHEN, CDR2 SYDVKM. V was shortened by 10 bases and J by 1 base, with 10 bases between the two germline ends. The CDR3 runs 12 residues. CDR3 loop: CATTAGNTEAFF. The DNA for the CDR3 is TGTGCCACCACGGCAGGGAACACTGAAGCTTTCTTT.

Turning to this clonotype: A much larger clone sits a single nucleotide away, making a read error possible. The chain employs TRBV5-1 and TRBJ2-3; TRBD2 aligns across 9 bases. V shed 6 bases, J shed 5 bases, and the junction held 7 bases outside the gene matches. Germline CDR1 and CDR2: SGHRS and YFSETQ. CDR3 length: 14 amino acids. The DNA for the CDR3 is TGCGCCAGCAACTTAGCGGGAGCGGAAGATACGCAGTATTTT. Its protein is CASNLAGAEDTQYF.

This clonotype was recorded a few times. V usage is TRBV5-1 and J usage is TRBJ2-7, with TRBD2 matching over 12 bases. This CDR3 comprises 16 residues. The germline V gene encodes CDR1 SGHRS and CDR2 YFSETQ. The junction had 6 bases not matched to a gene; V was cut back by 2 bases and J by 3 bases. The CDR3 protein is CASSFIWTSGNYEQYF. DNA for the CDR3: TGCGCCAGCAGCTTTATCTGGACTAGCGGGAACTACGAGCAGTACTTC. Using reference TRBV5-1 and TRBJ2-7 for the parts outside the CDR3, the full variable domain is KAGVTQTPRYLIKTRGQQVTLSCSPISGHRSVSWYQQTPGQGLQFLFEYFSETQRNKGNFPGRFSGRQFSNSRSEMNVSTLELGDSALYLCASSFIWTSGNYEQYFGPGTRLTVT.

This clonotype occurred a few times. This sequence joins TRBV5-1 and TRBJ2-7; TRBD2 agrees at 9 bases. Germline CDR1 SGHRS, CDR2 YFSETQ. Losses at the gene ends were 3 bases for V and 1 base for J; bases not matched to a gene: 8. This CDR3 has 16 amino acids. The CDR3 DNA reads as TGCGCCAGCAGCTGGGATTCTAGCGGGGTTTCCTACGAGCAGTACTTC. This codes for CASSWDSSGVSYEQYF.

This clonotype was detected only a few times. The rearrangement uses TRBV29-1 and TRBJ1-1; 7 positions match TRBD1. V was pared by 5 bases and J by 10 bases, with 16 bases of the junction left unmatched. Germline V gives CDR1 SQVTM, CDR2 ANQGSEA. The CDR3 spans 14 residues. This CDR3 is CSVFLGREQGRAFF. DNA of the CDR3: TGCAGCGTTTTTTTGGGGAGGGAACAGGGGCGAGCTTTCTTT.

This clonotype showed up just a few times. V usage is TRBV27 and J usage is TRBJ1-4, with TRBD1 as a possible D gene (6 bases). The CDR3 loop spans 15 amino acids. V was shortened by 0 bases and J by 10 bases, with 15 bases between the two germline ends. The germline V gene has CDR1 MNHEY and CDR2 SMNVEV (reference sequence). In DNA form, the CDR3 reads TGTGCCAGCAGTTTATCGTATAGCAGGGGAGGAAAACTGTTTTTT. This encodes CASSLSYSRGGKLFF.

V and J are TRBV6-2 or TRBV6-3 and TRBJ2-7, with D possibly matching TRBD1 (6 bases). Trimming stripped 7 bases from V and 1 base from J, with 11 bases between. There are 13 residues in the CDR3. In germline, CDR1 is MNHEY, CDR2 SVGEGT. The DNA of the CDR3 is TGTGCCAGCAACCAGGGGTTGTCCTACGAGCAGTACTTC. Amino acid sequence: CASNQGLSYEQYF.

This clonotype occurred a few times. V is TRBV20-1 and J is TRBJ2-1; D call uncertain. This CDR3 region has 13 residues. V was shortened by 0 bases and J by 6 bases, with 9 bases between the two germline ends. In germline, CDR1 is DFQATT, CDR2 SNEGSKA (reference sequence). The DNA of the CDR3 is TGCAGTGCTAGAGATCACTCGTCCAATGAGCAGTTCTTC. This codes for CSARDHSSNEQFF.

The chain carries TRBV20-1 and TRBJ1-4; weak D call: TRBD1 (6 bases). The CDR3 has 14 amino acids. The germline V gene has CDR1 DFQATT and CDR2 SNEGSKA (reference sequence). V shed 3 bases and J shed 7 bases, with 15 bases lying between them. The DNA of the CDR3 is TGCAGTGCTAGCCCAGGGGCAGTGGGTGAAAAACTGTTTTTT. Its protein is CSASPGAVGEKLFF.

As regards this clonotype: The missing conserved phenylalanine or tryptophan at the end of this CDR3 makes a read error likely. The rearrangement joins TRBV4-1 to TRBJ2-7, with 11 nucleotides matching TRBD1. CDR1 MGHRA and CDR2 YSYEKL come from the germline V gene. Unmatched junction bases numbered 4, after V lost 0 bases and J lost 3 bases. The CDR3 sequence is 16 residues long. CDR3 coding DNA: TGCGCCAGCAGCCAAGATACCGGGACAGGGGGCTACGAGCAGTACTTA. This translates into CASSQDTGTGGYEQYL.

The chain couples TRBV7-8 to TRBJ2-3, with 10 bases fitting TRBD2. The V segment lost 3 bases and the J segment 4 bases; nucleotides outside the gene matches: 10. The CDR3 loop spans 17 amino acids. CDR1 is SGHVS and CDR2 is FQNEAQ in the germline V gene. CDR3 loop: CASSFRFKRGGADTQYF. CDR3 coding DNA: TGTGCCAGCAGCTTCCGGTTTAAGCGGGGGGGCGCAGATACGCAGTATTTT. Drawing the rest from reference TRBV7-8 and TRBJ2-3, the complete variable domain is GAGVSQSPRYKVAKRGQDVALRCDPISGHVSLFWYQQALGQGPEFLTYFQNEAQLDKSGLPSDRFFAERPEGSVSTLKIQRTQQEDSAVYLCASSFRFKRGGADTQYFGPGTRLTVL.

The J gene is TRBJ1-1, the V gene TRBV27; D unresolved. The germline CDR1 and CDR2 sequences are MNHEY and SMNVEV (reference sequence). The CDR3 is 14 residues long. V lost 1 base and J 2 bases, leaving 8 bases between the germline ends. The CDR3 nucleotides read TGTGCCAGCAGTTTATGGCAGGAAAACACTGAAGCTTTCTTT. Its translation is CASSLWQENTEAFF.

The chain couples TRBV25-1 to TRBJ2-7; 8 nucleotides align to TRBD2. V was pared by 2 bases and J by 4 bases, with 7 bases of the junction left unmatched. The CDR3 covers 15 residues. Germline loops: CDR1 MGHDK, CDR2 SYGVNS. CDR3 in amino acids: CASSERGGRIYEQYF. DNA of the CDR3: TGTGCCAGCAGTGAAAGGGGCGGGAGGATTTACGAGCAGTACTTC.

The rearrangement joins TRBV20-1 to TRBJ2-7; 7 positions agree with TRBD1. This CDR3 region has 14 residues. The junction had 10 bases not matched to a gene; V was cut back by 5 bases and J by 3 bases. Germline CDR1 DFQATT, CDR2 SNEGSKA (reference sequence). The CDR3 DNA sequence: TGCAGTGCTCCGACAGGGATTGCCAACTACGAGCAGTACTTC. Its translation is CSAPTGIANYEQYF.

This clonotype was seen once. The rearrangement joins TRBV6-1 to TRBJ2-4; D not certain. This CDR3 comprises 12 residues. V gave up 8 bases and J gave up 13 bases, with 18 bases separating them. CDR1 MNHNS and CDR2 SASEGT come from the germline V gene. The CDR3 is CASRYYVHEQYF. CDR3 sequence (DNA): TGTGCCAGCCGCTACTACGTCCATGAGCAGTACTTC.

This clonotype has at least ten counts. J is TRBJ2-3 and V is TRBV29-1; TRBD2 matches 7 bases. J lost 6 bases, V lost 5 bases, and 5 bases had no gene match. The germline CDR1 and CDR2 sequences are SQVTM and ANQGSEA. This CDR3 has 12 amino acids. CDR3 loop: CSVHGGTDTQYF. Written as DNA, the CDR3 is TGCAGCGTTCACGGGGGGACCGATACGCAGTATTTT.

A note on this clonotype: This may stem from a read error, because a much larger clone lies one nucleotide away. The chain combines TRBV5-1 with TRBJ2-5; 12 bases are shared with TRBD2. V shed 3 bases, J shed 11 bases, and the junction held 11 bases outside the gene matches. Germline CDR1 is SGHRS and CDR2 is YFSETQ. The CDR3 is made up of 15 amino acids. The CDR3 bases are TGCGCCAGCAGCTGGACTAGCGGGGTGGTAAATGAGCAGTACTTC. Its protein product is CASSWTSGVVNEQYF.

This clonotype has only a few counts. A read error may account for a junction end that differs from germline. The chain couples TRBV27 to TRBJ2-1; D gene ambiguous. CDR1 and CDR2 (germline): MNHEY, SMNVEV (reference sequence). The CDR3 runs to 13 residues. CDR3: CASSLGSYNDQFF. The CDR3 nucleotides read TGTGCCAGCAGTTTAGGCTCCTACAATGACCAGTTCTTC.

The CDR3 loop reads CASSLMWGTEAFF. The CDR3 coding sequence is TGTGCCAGCAGCTTAATGTGGGGCACTGAAGCTTTCTTT. The gene calls are TRBV7-2 and TRBJ1-1; no reliable D call. The CDR3 covers 13 residues. V dropped 2 bases and J dropped 4 bases, with 8 bases sitting between them. Germline V lookup: CDR1 SGHTA, CDR2 FQGNSA.

This rearrangement joins TRBV10-2 to TRBJ2-3, with 8 bases identical to TRBD2. The CDR3 runs to 17 residues. Looked up from germline, CDR1 is WSHSY and CDR2 is SAAADI. Trimming cost V 6 bases and J 3 bases; bases outside gene matches: 14. For the CDR3, the DNA is TGCGCCAGCAGGAAGAAAAGCGGGAGCGGGGTTACAGATACGCAGTATTTT. Translation: CASRKKSGSGVTDTQYF.

The chain combines TRBV29-1 with TRBJ2-7, with D possibly TRBD1 on 5 matching bases. Germline CDR1 and CDR2: SQVTM and ANQGSEA. V lost 7 bases and J lost 1, with 11 bases in between. CDR3 size: 12 residues. Here the CDR3 reads CSALTVSYEQYF. The CDR3 DNA reads as TGCAGCGCCCTGACAGTGTCCTACGAGCAGTACTTC.

This clonotype was seen more than once but under ten times. The V call is TRBV7-9, the J call TRBJ1-6; TRBD1 might be the D (6 bases). The germline gives CDR1 SEHNR, CDR2 FQNEAQ (reference sequence). With 5 bases removed from V and 4 bases from J, the gap between germline ends came to 18 bases. CDR3 length: 17 residues. The CDR3 spells CASSDPQGRLYNSPLHF. The CDR3 DNA is TGTGCCAGCAGCGACCCACAGGGACGGCTTTATAATTCACCCCTCCACTTT. Full variable domain (remainder filled in from reference TRBV7-9 and TRBJ1-6): DTGVSQNPRHKITKRGQNVTFRCDPISEHNRLYWYRQTLGQGPEFLTYFQNEAQLEKSRLLSDRFSAERPKGSFSTLEIQRTEQGDSAMYLCASSDPQGRLYNSPLHFGNGTRLTVT.